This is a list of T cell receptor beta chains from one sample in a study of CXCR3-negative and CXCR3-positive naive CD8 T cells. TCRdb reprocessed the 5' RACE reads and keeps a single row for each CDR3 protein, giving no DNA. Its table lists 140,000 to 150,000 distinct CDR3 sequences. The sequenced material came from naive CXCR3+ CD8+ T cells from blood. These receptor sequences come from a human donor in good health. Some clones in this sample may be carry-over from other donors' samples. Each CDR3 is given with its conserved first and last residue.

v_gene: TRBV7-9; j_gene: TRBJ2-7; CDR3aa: CASSYITQGGEQYF
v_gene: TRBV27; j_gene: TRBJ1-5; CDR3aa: CASSPVGVSNQPQHF
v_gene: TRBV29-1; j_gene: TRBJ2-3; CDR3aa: CSVTPGSTDTQYF
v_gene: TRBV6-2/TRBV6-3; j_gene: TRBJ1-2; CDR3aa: CASSTPGQSHGYTF
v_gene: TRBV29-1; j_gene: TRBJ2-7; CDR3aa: CSVEVTEGEYEQYF
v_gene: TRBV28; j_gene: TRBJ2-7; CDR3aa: CASSFGGLTYEQYF
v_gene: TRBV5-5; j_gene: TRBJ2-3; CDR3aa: CASSFSTPTPDTQYF
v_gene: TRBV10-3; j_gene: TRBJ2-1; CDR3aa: CAIKEYGTGVVGEQFF
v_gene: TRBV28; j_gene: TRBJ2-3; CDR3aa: CASSLNRYTDTQYF
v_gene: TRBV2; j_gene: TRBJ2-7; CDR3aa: CASVSGPDYYEQYF
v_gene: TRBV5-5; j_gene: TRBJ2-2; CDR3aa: CAKSGGTGELFF
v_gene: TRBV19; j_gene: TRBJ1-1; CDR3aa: CASSLGDRGRLNTEAFF
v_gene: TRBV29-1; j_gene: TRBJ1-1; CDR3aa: CSVTKNTEAFF
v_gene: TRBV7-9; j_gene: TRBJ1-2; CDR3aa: CASSPQTGVNYGYTF
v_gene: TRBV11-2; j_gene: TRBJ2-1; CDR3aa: CASSQGLAGALNNEQFF
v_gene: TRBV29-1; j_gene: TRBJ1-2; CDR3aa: CSVATGADYGYTF
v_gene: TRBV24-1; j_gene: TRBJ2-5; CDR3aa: CATSDVTEETQYF
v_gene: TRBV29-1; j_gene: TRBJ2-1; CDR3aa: CSALSGNEQFF
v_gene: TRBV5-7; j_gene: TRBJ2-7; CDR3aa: CASSPSRTGNPYEQYF
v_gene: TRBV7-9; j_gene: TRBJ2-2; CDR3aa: CASSVDYSTGELFF
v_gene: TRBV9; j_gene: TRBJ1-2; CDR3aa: CASSVGRAGYTF
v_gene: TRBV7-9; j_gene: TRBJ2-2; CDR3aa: CASSPPFGLNTGELFF
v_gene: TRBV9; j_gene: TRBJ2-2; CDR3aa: CASTGNTGELFF
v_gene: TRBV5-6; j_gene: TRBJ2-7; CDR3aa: CAGSFWTGGYEQYF
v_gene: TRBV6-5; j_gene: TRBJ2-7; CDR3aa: CASSYGGDSQYF
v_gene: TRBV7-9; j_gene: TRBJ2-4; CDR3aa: CASSPLGNIQYF
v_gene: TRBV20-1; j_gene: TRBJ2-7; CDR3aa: CSARDPGGSGYEQYF